This TCR beta chain was captured in a study of glioma-infiltrating T cells after dendritic cell vaccination. Stated time point: after dendritic cell vaccination, including at tumor progression/relapse. The V gene end was trimmed by 3 bases and the J gene end by 3 bases; junction bases not matched to a gene: 5. Germline loops: CDR1 KGHSH, CDR2 LQKENI. CDR3 length equals 15 residues. Generated by immunoSEQ multiplex PCR, the TCRdb table keeps only in-frame clones and is missing some. The sample shows roughly 88,000 clones, approximately 75% of them seen only once. V is TRBV18 and J is TRBJ2-3; 8 bases align to TRBD1. The receptor was derived from a human donor with glioblastoma. Sequences were derived from blood, sampled after dendritic cell vaccination. CDR3 DNA: TGTGCCAGCTCACCCGGGACAGGCATTACAGATACGCAGTATTTT. Protein sequence: CASSPGTGITDTQYF.